This TCR beta chain originates from a study of naive and memory T cell subsets. The study, taken as a whole, reports: In CD4 and CD8 cells, diversity dropped from naive through EMRA.

An equimolar mix of two oligonucleotides served as the beta constant-region primer for TRBC1 and TRBC2. The cDNA 3' end received a ligated single-stranded oligonucleotide carrying the SP2 primer and a 12-nucleotide UMI. TCRdb re-derived calls from the UMI-ligation and nested PCR reads in MiXCR, one entry per CDR3 protein. The sample lists 120,000 to 150,000 distinct CDR3 sequences, more than 15% seen once, with around 0.14% in the top ten. The CDR3 totals 16 residues. With 6 bases removed from V and 6 bases from J, the gap between germline ends came to 20 bases. CDR1 and CDR2 (germline): LGHNA, YSLEER. With respect to this clonotype: Antigen unknown.

The receptor comes from a human donor in good health. This sequence joins TRBV4-3 and TRBJ1-4; D is perhaps TRBD1 (6 bases). The sample was naive CD4+ T cells from blood. The CDR3 is CASSPAGGRGYEKLFF. The CDR3 DNA sequence: TGCGCCAGCAGTCCTGCTGGGGGCCGAGGATATGAAAAACTGTTTTTT.